What follows is one T cell receptor beta chain and its context. The method was immunoSEQ multiplex PCR; TCRdb's version includes in-frame clones alone and lacks a portion of them. Of approximately 300,000 clones in the sample, approximately 90% are singletons; the top ten hold roughly 2%. The sample belongs to a study of blood T cell repertoires in COVID-19. This CDR3 is 14 amino acids long. V was pared by 3 bases and J by 3 bases, with 11 bases between. The germline V gene encodes CDR1 MNHEY and CDR2 SVGAGI. The chain carries TRBV6-5 and TRBJ1-1; no definite D call. Material for sequencing was peripheral blood. The receptor was isolated from a woman aged 45-60 years who had recovered from COVID-19. The CDR3 reads CASSYFGTDTEAFF. CDR3 coding DNA: TGTGCCAGCAGTTATTTCGGCACAGACACTGAAGCTTTCTTT.